A single sample gave rise to the 2 T cell receptor beta chains below, sequenced in a study of circulating CD8 cells and anti-PD-1 response in melanoma. Four subsets defined by PD-1 and/or TIGIT were sorted from live CD3+CD8+TCRalphabeta+ cells. Each library started from roughly 15 ng of total RNA using the QIAseq Immune Repertoire TCR panel. MiXCR, applied by TCRdb to the reads, yields one record per CDR3 protein. The sample lists about 230 distinct CDR3 sequences, over 10% seen once, with roughly 63% in the top ten. The sample consisted of CD8+ T cells from PBMCs, taken at baseline or after one month of anti-PD-1 therapy (not recorded which). Source of these receptors: a human donor with melanoma.

This clonotype is labeled large. The chain has TRBV13 and TRBJ2-1; D may match TRBD1 or TRBD2 (5 bases each). The CDR3 loop spans 15 amino acids. The V and J ends lost 8 bases and 7 bases respectively, with 21 bases between them. Germline-derived CDR1 and CDR2 are PRHDT and FYEKMQ (reference sequence). CDR3 region: CASGRVRGERNEQFF. The CDR3 DNA sequence: TGTGCCAGCGGCAGGGTTAGGGGAGAGCGGAATGAGCAGTTCTTC.

About this clonotype itself: A far more abundant clone sits one base away, making this likely a read error. The chain couples TRBV28 to TRBJ2-7; the match to TRBD1 covers 12 bases. The CDR3 contains 19 residues. Germline V gene sequence: CDR1 MDHEN, CDR2 SYDVKM. V lost 8 bases and J lost 4; bases outside the gene matches: 21. The CDR3 spells CASGPRWEMPGQGAYEQYF. The DNA for the CDR3 is TGTGCCAGCGGTCCCCGATGGGAAATGCCGGGACAGGGGGCTTACGAGCAGTACTTC.